This TCR beta chain derives from a study of T cell responses to AZD1222 COVID-19 vaccine. Study as a whole: Investigators merged groups given second doses at roughly 4 or roughly 12 weeks.

CDR1 and CDR2 from the germline V gene are KGHSH and LQKENI. The V end lost 5 bases, the J end lost 1 base, and 9 bases lay between the germline ends. This CDR3 has 15 amino acids. TCRdb's table, derived via immunoSEQ multiplex PCR, lists solely in-frame clones and lacks some. The data hold 150,000 to 200,000 clones, with roughly 92% observed a single time. About this clone: The antigen is not known.

Notes on the study in general: After two AZD1222 doses, spike-specific TCR breadth and depth rose versus day 0. White British ancestry dominated among donors, who included more females, and clonal diversity was possibly underestimated. Reportedly, close to half of spike-specific TCRs are directed against unmutated variant regions.

The sequencing here drew on peripheral blood, taken on day 0 of AZD1222 vaccination. This receptor was obtained from an adult in good health. The chain employs TRBV18 and TRBJ2-6; TRBD1 is a possible D gene (5 bases). CDR3 DNA: TGTGCCAGCTCAGCACAGGAGTCTGGGGCCAACGTCCTGACTTTC. It codes for CASSAQESGANVLTF.